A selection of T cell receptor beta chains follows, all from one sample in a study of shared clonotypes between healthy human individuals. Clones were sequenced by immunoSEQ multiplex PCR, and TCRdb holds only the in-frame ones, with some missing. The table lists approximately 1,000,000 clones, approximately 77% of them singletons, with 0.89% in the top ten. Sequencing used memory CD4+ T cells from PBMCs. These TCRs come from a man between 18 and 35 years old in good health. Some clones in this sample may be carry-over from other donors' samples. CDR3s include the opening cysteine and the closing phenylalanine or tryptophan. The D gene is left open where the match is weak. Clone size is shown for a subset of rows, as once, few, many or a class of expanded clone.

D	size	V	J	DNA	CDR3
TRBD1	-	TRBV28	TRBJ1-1	TGTGCCAGCAGACGACAGGGACCTGAAGCTTTCTTT	CASRRQGPEAFF
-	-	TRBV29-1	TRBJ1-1	TGCAGCGTCGGACATTCGAACACTGAAGCTTTCTTT	CSVGHSNTEAFF
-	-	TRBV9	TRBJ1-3	TGTGCCAGCAGCGTAGGGACGATGAACTTTGGAAACACCATATATTTT	CASSVGTMNFGNTIYF
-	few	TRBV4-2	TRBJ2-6	TGTGCCAGCAGCCAGACAGGTTTCTCTGGGGCCAACGTCCTGACTTTC	CASSQTGFSGANVLTF
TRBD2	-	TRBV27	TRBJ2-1	TGTGCCAGCAGTTTCGGACTAGCGGGGGGGGACAATGAGCAGTTCTTC	CASSFGLAGGDNEQFF
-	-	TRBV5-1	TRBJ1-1	TGCGCCAGCAGCTTGACAGCCAGCCGGACCAACACTGAAGCTTTCTTT	CASSLTASRTNTEAFF
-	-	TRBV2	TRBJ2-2	TGTGCCAGCAAAATCGGACGGGACACCGGGGAGCTGTTTTTT	CASKIGRDTGELFF
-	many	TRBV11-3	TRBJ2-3	TGTGCCAGCAGCCCGGGACCGGGCACAGATACGCAGTATTTT	CASSPGPGTDTQYF
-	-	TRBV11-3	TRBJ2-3	TGTGCCAGCAGCTTGACTACCAGCACAGATACGCAGTATTTT	CASSLTTSTDTQYF
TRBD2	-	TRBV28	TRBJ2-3	TGTGCCAGCAGCTTAGACCGGACTAGCGGCCGCACAGATACGCAGTATTTT	CASSLDRTSGRTDTQYF
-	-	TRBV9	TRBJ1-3	TGTGCCAGCAGCGTAGAATGGCTGGGGGGCACCATATATTTT	CASSVEWLGGTIYF
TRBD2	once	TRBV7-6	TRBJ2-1	TGTGCCAGCAGCGTCGGGACTAGCAATGAGCAGTTCTTC	CASSVGTSNEQFF